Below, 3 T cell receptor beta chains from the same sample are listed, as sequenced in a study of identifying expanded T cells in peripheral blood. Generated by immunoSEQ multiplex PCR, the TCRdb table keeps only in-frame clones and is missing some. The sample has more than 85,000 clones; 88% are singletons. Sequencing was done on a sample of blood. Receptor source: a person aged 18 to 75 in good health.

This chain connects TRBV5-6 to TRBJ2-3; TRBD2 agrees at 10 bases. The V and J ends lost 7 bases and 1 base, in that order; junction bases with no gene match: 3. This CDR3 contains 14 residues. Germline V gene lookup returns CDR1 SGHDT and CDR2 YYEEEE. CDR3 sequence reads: CASEGTSGTDTQYF. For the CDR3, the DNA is TGTGCCAGCGAGGGGACTAGCGGCACAGATACGCAGTATTTT.

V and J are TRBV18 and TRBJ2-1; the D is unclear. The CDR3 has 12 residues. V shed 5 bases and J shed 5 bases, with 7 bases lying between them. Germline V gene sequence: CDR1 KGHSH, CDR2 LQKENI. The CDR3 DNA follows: TGTGCCAGCTCAGGACCCAACAATGAGCAGTTCTTC. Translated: CASSGPNNEQFF.

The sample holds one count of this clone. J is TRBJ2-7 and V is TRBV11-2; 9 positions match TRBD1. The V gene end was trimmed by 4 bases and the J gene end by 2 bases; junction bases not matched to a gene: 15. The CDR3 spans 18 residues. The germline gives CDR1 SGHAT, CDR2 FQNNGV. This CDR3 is CASSSYPPGQGSTYEQYF. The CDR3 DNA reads TGTGCCAGCAGCTCATACCCACCCGGACAGGGGAGTACCTACGAGCAGTACTTC.